This T cell receptor (beta chain) was found in a study of T cell repertoires in cytomegalovirus infection. TCRdb re-called the reads through MiXCR, storing one row per CDR3 protein. The repertoire holds 51,000 or so distinct CDR3 sequences, with 20% as singletons. Regarding this clonotype: Its antigen is not identified.

CDR1 SGHVS and CDR2 FNYEAQ come from the germline V gene. With 6 bases removed from V and 2 bases from J, the gap between germline ends came to 10 bases. The CDR3 sequence is 14 residues long. Study observations and caveats: Ex vivo, HLA-C-restricted CMV-specific TCR beta clonotypes prevailed over the rest of the response.

This chain connects TRBV7-6 to TRBJ1-4; D is unclear. The TCR sequence derives from a human donor in good health (CMV status not recorded). Some clones in this sample may be carry-over from other donors' samples. The sequences come from CD8+ T cells from cultured PBMCs, collected from culture after CMV antigen stimulation. CDR3 loop: CASSLVGTNEKLFF. In nucleotides, the CDR3 is TGTGCCAGCAGTTTGGTCGGCACTAATGAAAAACTGTTTTTT.